The 22 T cell receptor beta chains below were found in one sample sequenced in a study of low-dose radiotherapy and immunotherapy resistance in tumors. First-strand cDNA used TRAV- and TRBV-specific primers, covering alpha and beta chains. The TCRs were subjected to amplification over approximately 19 PCR cycles employing a constant-region primer in conjunction with a V-primer adapter. TCRdb fed the reads into MiXCR, producing one record per CDR3 protein. The sample consists of around 65,000 distinct CDR3 sequences, about a quarter of them appearing once. Time point of the sample: before trial treatment. Sequenced here: PBMCs, sampled before treatment. The receptors come from a male donor with rectosigmoid adenocarcinoma.

This clonotype was observed a handful of times. Only one base separates this from a far larger clonotype, so it likely reflects a read error. The chain has TRBV28 and TRBJ2-1; 7 bases agree with TRBD2. Germline CDR1 is MDHEN and CDR2 is SYDVKM. With V trimmed by 7 bases and J by 10 bases, 16 bases remained unmatched. The CDR3 consists of 15 residues. The DNA of the CDR3 is TGTGCCAGCATGGGCGGGGCGGGAGACATCCGCGAGCAGTTCTTC. Amino acids: CASMGGAGDIREQFF.

There are many counts of this clonotype. V is TRBV6-2 or TRBV6-3 and J is TRBJ2-7; maybe TRBD2 (7 bases). Germline assignment: CDR1 MNHEY and CDR2 SVGEGT. V was pared by 5 bases and J by 1 base, with 12 bases between. The CDR3 sequence is 14 residues long. CDR3 DNA sequence: TGTGCCAGCAGTCCACAGGGACTATCCTACGAGCAGTACTTC. This encodes CASSPQGLSYEQYF.

This clonotype is judged medium-sized. The V and J genes are TRBV11-2 and TRBJ2-1, with 10 nucleotides matching TRBD2. Germline assignment: CDR1 SGHAT and CDR2 FQNNGV. V was clipped by 5 bases and J by 0 bases; unmatched bases: 4. This CDR3 is built from 16 residues. The CDR3 nucleotides read TGTGCCAGCAGCGTTATAGCGGGAGGCTCCTACAATGAGCAGTTCTTC. This gives the protein CASSVIAGGSYNEQFF.

A note on this clonotype: A far larger clone lies a single base away; this is likely a read error. V and J are TRBV27 and TRBJ1-3; 9 positions match TRBD1. Per germline, CDR1 MNHEY and CDR2 SMNVEV (reference sequence). The CDR3 length is 15 residues. The CDR3 loop reads CASRETNRGRDTTYF. The CDR3, as DNA: TGTGCCAGCAGGGAAACAAACAGGGGGCGCGACACCACATATTTT.

This clonotype appeared many times. The rearrangement joins TRBV4-1 to TRBJ2-3; the match to TRBD2 covers 8 bases. This CDR3 is built from 17 residues. V was pared by 0 bases and J by 0 bases, with 5 bases of the junction left unmatched. Germline CDR1 and CDR2: MGHRA and YSYEKL. CDR3 in DNA: TGCGCCAGCAGCCAAGACCAGACTAGCGCTAGCACAGATACGCAGTATTTT. Its protein product is CASSQDQTSASTDTQYF.

This clonotype was seen at least ten times. CDR3 coding DNA: TGTGCCAGCTCACCACGTCCGCACGACTCAGGCAATGAGCAGTTCTTC. It is translated as CASSPRPHDSGNEQFF. The genes are TRBV18 and TRBJ2-1; D is undetermined. Germline CDR1 reads KGHSH; CDR2 reads LQKENI. The ends were cut back, 1 base at V and 6 bases at J, with 16 bases in the middle. This CDR3 is 16 amino acids long.

Points on this clonotype: A far larger clone is one nucleotide away, so this likely arose from a read error. The chain links TRBV6-6 to TRBJ1-4; D gene uncertain. This CDR3 spans 13 amino acids. Germline CDR1 and CDR2: MNHNY and SVGAGI (reference sequence). Trimming stripped 0 bases from V and 10 bases from J, with 9 bases between. CDR3 loop: CASSYSSRGKLFF. The CDR3 DNA reads as TGTGCCAGCAGTTACTCGAGCAGAGGAAAACTGTTTTTT.

At least ten counts were recorded for this clonotype. The rearrangement joins TRBV4-1 to TRBJ2-1; the D is unclear. The V gene's germline CDR1 is MGHRA and CDR2 YSYEKL. This CDR3 is 15 amino acids long. Between the trimmed V and J ends, which lost 0 bases and 16 bases, there was a span of 22 bases. This chain's CDR3 is CASSQDWGPRASPFF. The CDR3 nucleotides are TGCGCCAGCAGCCAAGATTGGGGTCCACGAGCTTCCCCATTCTTC.

Ten or more counts support this clonotype. This sequence joins TRBV12-3 or TRBV12-4 and TRBJ2-7; TRBD2 agrees at 12 bases. V lost 5 bases, J lost 10 bases, and 15 bases stayed unmatched. The CDR3 runs 16 residues. CDR3 DNA sequence: TGTGCCAGCAGTAATACTAGCGGGAGGCGAGCTCGGGACCAGTACTTC. This encodes CASSNTSGRRARDQYF.

This clonotype was found once. This rearrangement joins TRBV28 to TRBJ1-2; perhaps TRBD1 as D (6 bases). CDR1 MDHEN and CDR2 SYDVKM come from the germline V gene. The CDR3 consists of 19 residues. V was trimmed by 6 bases and J by 3 bases, leaving 29 bases between them. CDR3 in amino acids: CASSQGTSPGQSNDYGYTF. Here the CDR3 DNA reads TGTGCCAGCAGCCAAGGGACTAGCCCGGGACAATCCAACGACTATGGCTACACCTTC.

Comment on this clonotype: A much larger clone is a single base away; this may be a read error. The V and J genes are TRBV28 and TRBJ2-7; perhaps TRBD1 as D (6 bases). This CDR3 contains 15 residues. Germline V lookup: CDR1 MDHEN, CDR2 SYDVKM. The CDR3 region is CAGSSHREGSYEQYF. In DNA form, the CDR3 reads TGTGCCGGCAGTTCACACAGGGAAGGGAGCTACGAGCAGTACTTC. The variable domain in full, completed from reference TRBV28 and TRBJ2-7, reads DVKVTQSSRYLVKRTGEKVFLECVQDMDHENMFWYRQDPGLGLRLIYFSYDVKMKEKGDIPEGYSVSREKKERFSLILESASTNQTSMYLCAGSSHREGSYEQYFGPGTRLTVT.

This clonotype was found many times. V usage is TRBV28 and J usage is TRBJ1-5, with D perhaps matching TRBD1 (6 bases). The germline CDR1 and CDR2 sequences are MDHEN and SYDVKM. Trimming removed 6 bases at V and 5 bases at J, with 17 bases between. The CDR3 spans 15 residues. CDR3 sequence (DNA): TGTGCCAGCAGGCCCGAAACAGGGCGGTATCAGCCCCAGCATTTT. Translated, it gives CASRPETGRYQPQHF.

This clonotype was detected many times. The V call is TRBV5-6, the J call TRBJ2-7; D is uncertain. Trimming removed 1 base at V and 3 bases at J, with 2 bases between. The CDR3 extends over 11 amino acids. Per germline, CDR1 SGHDT and CDR2 YYEEEE. CDR3 in amino acids: CASSLNYEQYF. DNA of the CDR3: TGTGCCAGCAGCTTGAACTACGAGCAGTACTTC.

The sample holds many counts of this clonotype. The CDR3 sequence is CASSVSSGGASEQFF. CDR3 nucleotides: TGTGCCAGCAGCGTATCCAGCGGGGGGGCGTCTGAGCAGTTCTTC. V is TRBV9 and J is TRBJ2-1, with 10 bases lining up with TRBD2. J lost 9 bases, V lost 1 base, and 7 bases had no gene match. The CDR3 extends over 15 amino acids. Germline assignment: CDR1 SGDLS and CDR2 YYNGEE.

J is TRBJ1-2 and V is TRBV12-3 or TRBV12-4; D might be TRBD1 (5 bases). The V end was cut by 4 bases, the J end by 4 bases, with 13 bases between. The CDR3 extends over 14 amino acids. The CDR3 DNA is TGTGCCAGCAGTTCCCCCCCGGGGGGCTATGGCTACACCTTC. Its protein is CASSSPPGGYGYTF.

The V gene is TRBV11-1, the J gene TRBJ2-4, with 8 bases fitting TRBD1. Germline trimming cut 4 bases from V and 5 bases from J; bases unmatched to any gene: 7. Germline-derived CDR1 and CDR2 are SGHAT and FQDESV (reference sequence). The CDR3 has 15 residues. Here the CDR3 DNA reads TGTGCCAGCAGCTGGGGCTTGACAGGGGAAAACATTCAGTACTTC. Translation: CASSWGLTGENIQYF.

This chain links TRBV13 with TRBJ2-1; TRBD2 aligns across 14 bases. Germline V gives CDR1 PRHDT, CDR2 FYEKMQ (reference sequence). The CDR3 has 15 residues. V shed 5 bases, J shed 6 bases, and the junction held 3 bases outside the gene matches. CDR3 nucleotides: TGTGCCAGCAGCGGTGGGACTAGCGGGGGCAATGAGCAGTTCTTC. Its translation is CASSGGTSGGNEQFF.

This clonotype showed up many times. The chain carries TRBV12-3 or TRBV12-4 and TRBJ2-7, with TRBD2 as a possible D gene (6 bases). The CDR3 totals 15 residues. Trimming cost V 3 bases and J 3 bases, with 15 bases left between them. CDR3 sequence reads: CASSFITGTDYEQYF. The CDR3 region has the DNA TGTGCCAGCAGTTTTATAACCGGGACTGACTACGAGCAGTACTTC.

The genes are TRBV6-2 or TRBV6-3 and TRBJ2-1; possible D gene TRBD1, 7 bases. CDR1 MNHEY and CDR2 SVGEGT come from the germline V gene. This CDR3 spans 13 amino acids. The germline V and J ends were trimmed by 6 bases and 8 bases, with 14 bases remaining between them. The CDR3 protein is CASRRTGGDEQFF. The CDR3 DNA reads as TGTGCCAGCAGGCGGACAGGCGGGGATGAGCAGTTCTTC.

This clonotype was detected many times. The chain recombines TRBV6-5 with TRBJ2-3, with 10 bases identical to TRBD1. This CDR3 is 14 amino acids long. In germline, CDR1 is MNHEY, CDR2 SVGAGI. The V gene end was trimmed by 6 bases and the J gene end by 5 bases; junction bases not matched to a gene: 5. CDR3 residues: CASSPGTGVDTQYF. The CDR3 nucleotides read TGTGCCAGCAGCCCCGGGACAGGGGTAGATACGCAGTATTTT.

This clonotype was observed at least ten times. The rearrangement uses TRBV7-3 and TRBJ2-3, with a tentative D call TRBD1 (6 bases). Per the germline V gene, CDR1 is SGHTA and CDR2 is FQGTGA. This CDR3 is built from 15 residues. V was cut by 5 bases and J by 2 bases, with 14 bases left in between. CDR3 sequence: CASSDLGGDTDTQYF. The CDR3 DNA reads as TGTGCCAGCAGCGATCTAGGGGGAGACACAGATACGCAGTATTTT.

This clonotype was picked up many times. V and J are TRBV28 and TRBJ1-5; D is ambiguous. The germline V gene has CDR1 MDHEN and CDR2 SYDVKM. This CDR3 region has 13 residues. Trimming cost V 5 bases and J 7 bases, with 12 bases left between them. This chain's CDR3 is CASSTSGLQPQHF. The CDR3 DNA follows: TGTGCCAGCAGTACCTCCGGGTTACAGCCCCAGCATTTT.